This TCR beta chain was retrieved from a study of OX40 agonist ivuxolimab in advanced cancers. Background on the study: Hepatocellular carcinoma, melanoma, renal cell or head and neck cancer was diagnosed in the dose-escalation patients.

Libraries were prepared by immunoSEQ multiplex PCR; TCRdb keeps only in-frame clonotypes and omits some of them. The sample lists tens of thousands of clones; over 75% were seen once. This CDR3 spans 13 amino acids. Germline CDR1 and CDR2: MNHNS and SASEGT. The V gene end was trimmed by 8 bases and the J gene end by 4 bases; junction bases not matched to a gene: 4. As regards this clone: Its matching antigen is unknown.

Autoimmune disease history or systemic immunosuppression barred patients. General study findings and limits: Antigen targets of the expanded peripheral T cells went undetermined. CD8+ T cells were the subset that, on average, had more expanded clones than CD4+.

The source is an adult with an advanced solid tumor such as melanoma, head and neck, liver or kidney cancer. This specimen was CD4+ or CD8+ T cells sorted from blood, taken in a trial of the OX40 agonist ivuxolimab. The chain has TRBV6-1 and TRBJ2-2, with 7 bases aligning to TRBD1. CDR3 protein: CASRQGTTGELFF. The CDR3 nucleotides are TGTGCCAGCCGACAGGGTACCACCGGGGAGCTGTTTTTT.